These 5 T cell receptor beta chains came from one sample sequenced in a study of CD8 T cells in Susac syndrome. An input of about 0.45 to 1 ug of RNA was subjected to reverse transcription using random hexamers. TCRdb re-derived calls from the immunoSEQ multiplex PCR reads in MiXCR, one entry per CDR3 protein. The table has about 140,000 distinct CDR3 sequences, 85% to 95% seen once. Sequenced: CD4+ T cells from PBMCs. The receptors come from a human donor with Susac syndrome.

The chain is built from TRBV30 and TRBJ1-1; D is undetermined. This CDR3 comprises 15 residues. V was trimmed by 1 base and J by 1 base, leaving 13 bases between them. Per the germline V gene, CDR1 is GTSNPN and CDR2 is SVGIG (reference sequence). This chain's CDR3 is CAWSAHMGGNTEAFF. CDR3 DNA sequence: TGTGCCTGGAGTGCACACATGGGAGGGAACACTGAAGCTTTCTTT.

This chain uses TRBV3-1 with TRBJ1-1; D uncertain. CDR1 and CDR2 from the germline V gene are LGHDT and YNNKEL (reference sequence). The V end lost 2 bases, the J end lost 6 bases, and 10 bases lay between the germline ends. The CDR3 runs to 13 residues. The CDR3 DNA follows: TGTGCCAGCAGCCAAATTCCAGACGCTGAAGCTTTCTTT. The encoded protein is CASSQIPDAEAFF.

The V call is TRBV7-9, the J call TRBJ2-7; possibly TRBD1 for D (7 bases). The V end lost 3 bases, the J end lost 2 bases, and 14 bases lay between the germline ends. Germline assignment: CDR1 SEHNR and CDR2 FQNEAQ (reference sequence). The CDR3 is 15 residues long. CDR3 coding DNA: TGTGCCAGCAGCTTTCGGGCGGGACAGACCTACGAGCAGTACTTC. This codes for CASSFRAGQTYEQYF.

This clonotype was counted once. The chain links TRBV4-1 to TRBJ1-1; 8 nucleotides align to TRBD1. The V gene's germline CDR1 is MGHRA and CDR2 YSYEKL. Trimming removed 3 bases from V and 3 bases from J; junction bases left unmatched: 6. This CDR3 region has 15 residues. CDR3 in amino acids: CASSQRTGTDTEAFF. The CDR3 DNA sequence: TGCGCCAGCAGCCAGAGGACAGGGACGGACACTGAAGCTTTCTTT.

V usage is TRBV7-9 and J usage is TRBJ1-6; D call uncertain. The CDR3 has 15 amino acids. Trimming shortened V by 3 bases and J by 5 bases, and 11 bases separated the two germline ends. Germline CDR1 and CDR2: SEHNR and FQNEAQ (reference sequence). Written as DNA, the CDR3 is TGTGCCAGCAGCTTCGGACTCGGAAATAATTCACCCCTCCACTTT. Translating gives CASSFGLGNNSPLHF.